These 29 T cell receptor beta chains share one sample of origin, sequenced in a study of cytomegalovirus exposure and HLA in healthy donors. Primers included in the PCR were 60 Vbeta and 13 Jbeta primers. TCRdb's table, derived via immunoSEQ multiplex PCR, lists solely in-frame clones and lacks some. Found here are about 130,000 clones, around 83% of them singletons; the top ten hold less than 3%. The sequenced material came from PBMCs. These receptors all stem from a man in his fifties in good health and CMV-seronegative.

The chain recombines TRBV5-4 with TRBJ2-4, with D maybe TRBD2 (5 bases). The CDR3 runs 15 residues. Germline CDR1 is SGHNT and CDR2 is YYREEE (reference sequence). The germline V and J ends were trimmed by 4 bases and 6 bases, with 17 bases remaining between them. The CDR3 spells CASSPTGGEGNIQYF. The CDR3 bases are TGTGCCAGCAGCCCTACGGGCGGTGAGGGAAACATTCAGTACTTC.

CDR3 bases: TGTGCCAGCAGTTCTCCGGGACAGGGGGGAAAAATGGAACTGTTTTTT. Its protein is CASSSPGQGGKMELFF. The chain carries TRBV6-5 and TRBJ1-4; 11 positions agree with TRBD1. The germline gives CDR1 MNHEY, CDR2 SVGAGI. V lost 4 bases and J lost 12; bases outside the gene matches: 13. The CDR3 consists of 16 residues.

This clone is labeled as medium-sized (0.01 to 0.1%). V is TRBV7-6 and J is TRBJ2-3; 8 bases are a match to TRBD2. The germline CDR1 and CDR2 sequences are SGHVS and FNYEAQ. V lost 4 bases and J lost 4; bases outside the gene matches: 10. The CDR3 contains 16 residues. The CDR3 DNA sequence: TGTGCCAGCAGCTCAAGGACTAGCCTGTTGGCAGATACGCAGTATTTT. Translation: CASSSRTSLLADTQYF. Drawing the rest from reference TRBV7-6 and TRBJ2-3, the complete variable domain is GAGVSQSPRYKVTKRGQDVALRCDPISGHVSLYWYRQALGQGPEFLTYFNYEAQQDKSGLPNDRFSAERPEGSISTLTIQRTEQRDSAMYRCASSSRTSLLADTQYFGPGTRLTVL.

This rearrangement joins TRBV19 to TRBJ2-2; D unresolved. Germline-derived CDR1 and CDR2 are LNHDA and SQIVND (reference sequence). This CDR3 spans 14 amino acids. Between the trimmed V and J ends, which lost 5 bases and 1 base, there was a span of 8 bases. The CDR3 nucleotides are TGTGCCAGTAGTTCGACTCTGAACACCGGGGAGCTGTTTTTT. Translation gives CASSSTLNTGELFF.

The rearrangement links TRBV4-1 to TRBJ1-2; D not certain. V lost 1 base and J lost 7, with 16 bases in between. CDR1 and CDR2 (germline): MGHRA, YSYEKL. The CDR3 has 15 residues. The CDR3 DNA sequence: TGCGCCAGCAGCCAAGGCACAGTGGGCCGTGGTGGCTACACCTTC. Its protein is CASSQGTVGRGGYTF.

The rearrangement joins TRBV28 to TRBJ1-6; weak D call: TRBD1 (5 bases). The CDR3 sequence is 14 residues long. Trimming cost V 5 bases and J 12 bases, with 17 bases left between them. CDR1 is MDHEN, CDR2 SYDVKM, per germline. The CDR3 here is CASSNGHGVKPLHF. Here the CDR3 DNA reads TGTGCCAGCAGTAATGGACACGGCGTAAAACCCCTCCACTTT.

The chain joins TRBV4-1 to TRBJ1-2; maybe TRBD1 (5 bases). Trimming took 4 bases from V and 2 from J, leaving 23 bases between them. The CDR3 has 18 amino acids. Germline values: CDR1 MGHRA, CDR2 YSYEKL. The CDR3 protein is CASSRAPLSGTANYGYTF. CDR3 coding DNA: TGCGCCAGCAGCCGGGCACCCCTAAGCGGGACGGCCAACTATGGCTACACCTTC.

The V and J genes are TRBV14 and TRBJ1-1; D ambiguous. V shed 4 bases and J shed 3 bases, with 15 bases lying between them. Germline CDR1 reads SGHDN; CDR2 reads FVKESK. The CDR3 consists of 15 residues. The CDR3: CASSLRSQRYTEAFF. The CDR3 DNA reads TGTGCCAGCAGCCTTCGGTCCCAACGGTACACTGAAGCTTTCTTT.

The V gene is TRBV2, the J gene TRBJ1-4; D gene uncertain. Germline assignment: CDR1 SNHLY and CDR2 FYNNEI. The CDR3 length is 17 residues. V was pared by 0 bases and J by 0 bases, with 11 bases between. The CDR3 DNA reads TGTGCCAGCAGTGAAGCGCTTGCAGTTGCAACTAATGAAAAACTGTTTTTT. This translates into CASSEALAVATNEKLFF.

This sequence joins TRBV6-6 and TRBJ2-7; the match to TRBD1 covers 7 bases. The germline CDR1 and CDR2 sequences are MNHNY and SVGAGI (reference sequence). V was clipped by 5 bases and J by 0 bases; unmatched bases: 10. The CDR3 sequence is 16 residues long. The CDR3 loop reads CASSKLQGQSSYEQYF. In DNA, the CDR3 is TGTGCCAGCAGTAAACTGCAGGGACAGAGCTCCTACGAGCAGTACTTC.

This clone has only one observation. The chain is built from TRBV30 and TRBJ2-7, with D unresolved. The CDR3 loop spans 12 amino acids. Germline assignment: CDR1 GTSNPN and CDR2 SVGIG (reference sequence). Deletions cut 1 base from V and 2 bases from J, with 6 bases between. CDR3 sequence: CAWSEQAYEQYF. In nucleotides, the CDR3 is TGTGCCTGGAGTGAGCAGGCCTACGAGCAGTACTTC.

The genes are TRBV7-9 and TRBJ2-3, with D possibly being TRBD2 (6 bases). V was shortened by 4 bases and J by 3 bases, with 17 bases between the two germline ends. CDR3 length: 16 amino acids. CDR1 SEHNR and CDR2 FQNEAQ come from the germline V gene (reference sequence). CDR3 sequence: CASSYVGDWLTDTQYF. CDR3 DNA sequence: TGTGCCAGCAGCTACGTCGGGGACTGGTTGACAGATACGCAGTATTTT.

The chain couples TRBV5-1 to TRBJ1-5; 7 bases line up with TRBD1. V shed 4 bases, J shed 6 bases, and the junction held 7 bases outside the gene matches. CDR3 length: 14 amino acids. Germline-derived CDR1 and CDR2 are SGHRS and YFSETQ. The CDR3 loop reads CASSPKDRSQPQHF. Written as DNA, the CDR3 is TGCGCCAGCAGCCCCAAGGACAGGAGTCAGCCCCAGCATTTT.

This clone has just one count. The junction and the germline gene differ at one end; a read error may be behind it. The CDR3 DNA follows: TGTGCCAGCACCTTACGGGAGACCGGGGAGCTGTTTTTT. This encodes CASTLRETGELFF. The rearrangement joins TRBV7-9 to TRBJ2-2, with D tentatively TRBD2 (6 bases). The CDR3 totals 13 residues. Germline CDR1 reads SEHNR; CDR2 reads FQNEAQ (reference sequence).

This chain uses TRBV6-1 with TRBJ2-7, with 7 bases matching TRBD1. Germline V gene data show CDR1 as MNHNS and CDR2 as SASEGT. With V trimmed by 1 base and J by 2 bases, 8 bases remained unmatched. This CDR3 comprises 16 residues. CDR3 sequence (DNA): TGTGCCAGCAGTGAAGGTTACACAGGGGTCCCCTACGAGCAGTACTTC. Its translation is CASSEGYTGVPYEQYF.

A word on this clone: At one of its ends the junction is not consistent with the germline gene, which may arise from a read error. This specimen includes other DNA sequences encoding the same CDR3. The chain carries TRBV27 and TRBJ1-2, with D maybe TRBD1 (5 bases). The CDR3 loop spans 14 amino acids. Germline CDR1 reads MNHEY; CDR2 reads SMNVEV (reference sequence). The CDR3 nucleotides read TGTGCCAGCAGATTGACAGTGAATGGTTATGGCTACACTTTC. Protein: CASRLTVNGYGYTF.

The chain uses TRBV19 and TRBJ2-7, with D possibly being TRBD2 (6 bases). Germline assignment: CDR1 LNHDA and CDR2 SQIVND (reference sequence). The CDR3 is 14 amino acids. The V end lost 7 bases, the J end lost 5 bases, and 18 bases lay between the germline ends. CDR3 coding DNA: TGTGCCAGTATGGAGGTAGGGAGGTACGACGAGCAGTACTTC. Amino acids: CASMEVGRYDEQYF.

The rearrangement joins TRBV6-1 to TRBJ2-7; no reliable D call. Germline assignment: CDR1 MNHNS and CDR2 SASEGT. CDR3 size: 11 residues. Trimming removed 2 bases at V and 6 bases at J, with 5 bases between. CDR3 sequence: CASSELVEQYF. The CDR3, as DNA: TGTGCCAGCAGTGAACTAGTCGAGCAGTACTTC.

This clone occurred once. The chain couples TRBV5-1 to TRBJ2-6; no definite D call. The CDR3 loop spans 16 amino acids. V was clipped by 0 bases and J by 0 bases, with 7 bases between them. Looked up from germline, CDR1 is SGHRS and CDR2 is YFSETQ. Here the CDR3 reads CASSLAFNSGANVLTF. For the CDR3, the DNA is TGCGCCAGCAGCTTGGCCTTTAACTCTGGGGCCAACGTCCTGACTTTC.

This clone was seen more than once but under ten times. The CDR3 nucleotides are TGCGCCAGCAGCTTCCAGGGGGCCGACACTGAAGCTTTCTTT. This sequence encodes CASSFQGADTEAFF. This chain connects TRBV5-1 to TRBJ1-1; 8 bases align to TRBD1. Germline-derived CDR1 and CDR2 are SGHRS and YFSETQ. Trimming cost V 2 bases and J 3 bases; bases outside gene matches: 3. There are 14 residues in the CDR3.

The chain uses TRBV27 and TRBJ2-1, with D possibly matching TRBD1 (6 bases). CDR1 is MNHEY and CDR2 is SMNVEV in the germline V gene (reference sequence). There are 16 residues in the CDR3. Trimming cost V 5 bases and J 0 bases, with 14 bases left between them. CDR3 in DNA: TGTGCCAGCAGTCCGACAGGTCCCAGCTCCTACAATGAGCAGTTCTTC. The encoded protein is CASSPTGPSSYNEQFF.

The rearrangement links TRBV6-8 to TRBJ1-2; D is unclear. Per germline, CDR1 MNHGY and CDR2 SAAAGT. V lost 5 bases to trimming and J lost 0 bases, with 25 bases between them. The CDR3 covers 19 residues. The CDR3 is CASSRQTEGTTSANYGYTF. The DNA of the CDR3 is TGTGCCAGCAGTCGCCAGACCGAGGGCACCACTTCAGCTAACTATGGCTACACCTTC.

The genes are TRBV9 and TRBJ1-5; 7 nucleotides align to TRBD1. The CDR3 runs to 19 residues. CDR1 is SGDLS, CDR2 YYNGEE, per germline. Germline trimming cut 0 bases from V and 3 bases from J; bases unmatched to any gene: 15. The CDR3 protein is CASSVVSDREVLANQPQHF. The CDR3 coding sequence is TGTGCCAGCAGCGTAGTAAGCGACAGGGAGGTTTTGGCCAATCAGCCCCAGCATTTT.

The chain employs TRBV7-9 and TRBJ1-2; D unresolved. V lost 5 bases to trimming and J lost 4 bases, with 11 bases between them. The germline gives CDR1 SEHNR, CDR2 FQNEAQ (reference sequence). This CDR3 has 13 residues. The DNA for the CDR3 is TGTGCCAGCAGCCTACGCGGGGTCTATGGCTACACCTTC. Protein product: CASSLRGVYGYTF. Full variable domain (rest looked up from reference TRBV7-9 and TRBJ1-2): DTGVSQNPRHKITKRGQNVTFRCDPISEHNRLYWYRQTLGQGPEFLTYFQNEAQLEKSRLLSDRFSAERPKGSFSTLEIQRTEQGDSAMYLCASSLRGVYGYTFGSGTRLTVV.

V is TRBV7-9 and J is TRBJ1-1; D gene ambiguous. The germline CDR1 and CDR2 sequences are SEHNR and FQNEAQ (reference sequence). V lost 3 bases and J 5 bases, leaving 7 bases between the germline ends. The CDR3 spans 12 residues. CDR3 sequence: CASSFSETEAFF. The CDR3 bases are TGTGCCAGCAGCTTCAGCGAGACTGAAGCTTTCTTT. Supplemented by reference TRBV7-9 and TRBJ1-1, the full variable domain reads DTGVSQNPRHKITKRGQNVTFRCDPISEHNRLYWYRQTLGQGPEFLTYFQNEAQLEKSRLLSDRFSAERPKGSFSTLEIQRTEQGDSAMYLCASSFSETEAFFGQGTRLTVV.

The chain carries TRBV5-4 and TRBJ1-4; 7 nucleotides agree with TRBD1. Per germline, CDR1 SGHNT and CDR2 YYREEE (reference sequence). After removal of 1 base from V and 0 bases from J, the junction contained 0 bases not matched to a gene. The CDR3 length is 15 residues. The CDR3 nucleotides read TGTGCCAGCAGCTTGACAGGGGCAACTAATGAAAAACTGTTTTTT. This encodes CASSLTGATNEKLFF.

For the CDR3, the DNA is TGTGCCAGCAGCGTAGTTTCCCACACAGATACGCAGTATTTT. Translation gives CASSVVSHTDTQYF. The chain is built from TRBV9 and TRBJ2-3, with unresolved D. The germline V gene has CDR1 SGDLS and CDR2 YYNGEE. This CDR3 is 14 amino acids long. Trimming stripped 0 bases from V and 2 bases from J, with 7 bases between.

V usage is TRBV4-2 and J usage is TRBJ2-7; D is perhaps TRBD1 (6 bases). CDR1 is LGHNA, CDR2 YNFKEQ, per germline. The CDR3 is made up of 14 amino acids. Trimming left V 2 bases short and J 2 bases short, with 10 bases between. CDR3: CASSQSTGTYEQYF. The CDR3, as DNA: TGTGCCAGCAGCCAATCCACAGGGACCTACGAGCAGTACTTC.

The chain employs TRBV7-2 and TRBJ1-5; a weak D match, TRBD1 (5 bases). The V gene's germline CDR1 is SGHTA and CDR2 FQGNSA. Trimming left V 5 bases short and J 3 bases short, with 14 bases between. There are 15 residues in the CDR3. The CDR3 region is CASSPRAGPNQPQHF. The CDR3 region has the DNA TGTGCCAGCAGCCCAAGGGCAGGGCCCAATCAGCCCCAGCATTTT.